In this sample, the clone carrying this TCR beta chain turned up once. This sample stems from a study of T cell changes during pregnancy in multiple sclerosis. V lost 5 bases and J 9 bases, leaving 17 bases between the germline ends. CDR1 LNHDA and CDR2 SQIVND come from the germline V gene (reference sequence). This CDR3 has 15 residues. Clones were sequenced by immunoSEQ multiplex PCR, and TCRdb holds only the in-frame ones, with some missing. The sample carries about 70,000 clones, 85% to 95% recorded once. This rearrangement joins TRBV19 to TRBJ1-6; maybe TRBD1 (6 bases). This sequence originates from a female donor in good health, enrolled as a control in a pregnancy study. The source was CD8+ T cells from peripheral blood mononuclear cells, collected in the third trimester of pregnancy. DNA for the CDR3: TGTGCCAGTAGTGAAAGGCCGGGGGGCTGTTCACCCCTCCACTTT. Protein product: CASSERPGGCSPLHF.